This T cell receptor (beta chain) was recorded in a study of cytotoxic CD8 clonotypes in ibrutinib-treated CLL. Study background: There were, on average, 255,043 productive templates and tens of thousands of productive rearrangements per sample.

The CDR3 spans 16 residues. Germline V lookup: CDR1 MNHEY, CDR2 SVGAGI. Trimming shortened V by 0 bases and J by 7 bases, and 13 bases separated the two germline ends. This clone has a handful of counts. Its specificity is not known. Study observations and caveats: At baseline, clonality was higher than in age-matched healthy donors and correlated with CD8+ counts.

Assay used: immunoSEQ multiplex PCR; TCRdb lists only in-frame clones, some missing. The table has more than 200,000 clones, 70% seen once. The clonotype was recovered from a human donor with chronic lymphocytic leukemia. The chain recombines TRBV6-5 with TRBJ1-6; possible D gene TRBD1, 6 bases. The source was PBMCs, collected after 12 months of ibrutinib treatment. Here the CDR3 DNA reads TGTGCCAGCAGTTACTCGACATGGGGGCTGAATTCACCCCTCCACTTT. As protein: CASSYSTWGLNSPLHF.